These 5 T cell receptor beta chains share one sample of origin, sequenced in a study of T cell repertoires in cytomegalovirus infection. These TCRs are of unknown antigen specificity. Each CDR3 protein gets one entry after TCRdb re-called the reads with MiXCR. The sample has a few hundred thousand distinct CDR3 sequences; around two fifths are singletons. The sample in question was cultured PBMCs, obtained from culture after CMV antigen stimulation. These receptors all come from a human donor in good health (CMV status not recorded). Some clones in this sample may be carry-over from other donors' samples.

The table lists this clonotype with a few counts. V gene TRBV11-2 combines with J gene TRBJ1-1, with 10 bases matching TRBD1. V trimming: 4 bases; J trimming: 4 bases; junction bases outside the gene matches: 3. CDR3 size: 14 residues. Germline V gives CDR1 SGHAT, CDR2 FQNNGV. The CDR3 sequence is CASSWTGGVTEAFF. CDR3 coding DNA: TGTGCCAGCAGCTGGACAGGGGGTGTCACTGAAGCTTTCTTT. Using reference TRBV11-2 and TRBJ1-1 for the parts outside the CDR3, the full variable domain is EAGVAQSPRYKIIEKRQSVAFWCNPISGHATLYWYQQILGQGPKLLIQFQNNGVVDDSQLPKDRFSAERLKGVDSTLKIQPAKLEDSAVYLCASSWTGGVTEAFFGQGTRLTVV.

In its sample, this clonotype was seen once. Relative to the germline gene, one junction end is altered; a read error may explain this. The rearrangement links TRBV4-1 to TRBJ2-1; unclear D gene. The germline V gene encodes CDR1 MGHRA and CDR2 YSYEKL. The CDR3 extends over 14 amino acids. Written as DNA, the CDR3 is TGTGCCAGCAGCCAAGATAGGTGGAACAATGAGCAGTTCTTC. As protein: CASSQDRWNNEQFF.

The chain has TRBV20-1 and TRBJ1-2; D remains unclear. The V end was cut by 1 base, the J end by 10 bases, with 10 bases between. The CDR3 has 11 amino acids. Germline CDR1 is DFQATT and CDR2 is SNEGSKA (reference sequence). In DNA, the CDR3 is TGCAGTGCTAGAGGCGGATCGTACTACACCTTC. The encoded protein is CSARGGSYYTF.

The chain has TRBV7-2 and TRBJ2-5; 8 positions agree with TRBD2. This CDR3 region has 16 residues. Trimming took 5 bases from V and 2 from J; bases not matched to a gene: 10. In germline, CDR1 is SGHTA, CDR2 FQGNSA. The CDR3 bases are TGTGCCAGCAGCCGAATGGGAGCGGGAGCTCAAGAGACCCAGTACTTC. Its translation: CASSRMGAGAQETQYF.

The CDR3 coding sequence is TGTGCCAGCAGTTTATTTGCCTGGGACACGCGGACAGATACGCAGTATTTT. This translates into CASSLFAWDTRTDTQYF. The rearrangement links TRBV27 to TRBJ2-3, with a weak D call TRBD1 (6 bases). Germline V CDR1 and CDR2: MNHEY, SMNVEV (reference sequence). The V and J ends lost 1 base and 3 bases respectively, with 17 bases between them. This CDR3 contains 17 residues.